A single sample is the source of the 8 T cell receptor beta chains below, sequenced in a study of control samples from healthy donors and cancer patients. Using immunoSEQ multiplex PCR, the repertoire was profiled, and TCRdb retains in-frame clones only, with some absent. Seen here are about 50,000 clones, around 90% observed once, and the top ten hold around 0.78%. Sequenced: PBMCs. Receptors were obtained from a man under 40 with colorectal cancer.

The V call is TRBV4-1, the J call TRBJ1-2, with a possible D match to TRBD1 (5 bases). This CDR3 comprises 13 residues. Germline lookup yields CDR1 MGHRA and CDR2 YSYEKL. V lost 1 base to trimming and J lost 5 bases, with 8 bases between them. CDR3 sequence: CASSQGQSYGYTF. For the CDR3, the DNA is TGCGCCAGCAGCCAAGGACAGTCTTATGGCTACACCTTC.

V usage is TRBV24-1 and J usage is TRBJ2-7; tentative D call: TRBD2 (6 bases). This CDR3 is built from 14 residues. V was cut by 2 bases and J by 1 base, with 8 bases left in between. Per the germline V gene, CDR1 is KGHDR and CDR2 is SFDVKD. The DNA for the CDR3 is TGTGCCACCAGTGATTCCGGGGGATCCTACGAGCAGTACTTC. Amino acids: CATSDSGGSYEQYF.

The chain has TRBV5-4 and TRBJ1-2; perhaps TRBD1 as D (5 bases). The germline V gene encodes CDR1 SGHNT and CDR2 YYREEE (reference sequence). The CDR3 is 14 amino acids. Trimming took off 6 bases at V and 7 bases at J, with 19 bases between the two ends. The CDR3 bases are TGTGCCAGCATCCGGACACCGGTGAGCGGTGGCTACACCTTC. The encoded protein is CASIRTPVSGGYTF.

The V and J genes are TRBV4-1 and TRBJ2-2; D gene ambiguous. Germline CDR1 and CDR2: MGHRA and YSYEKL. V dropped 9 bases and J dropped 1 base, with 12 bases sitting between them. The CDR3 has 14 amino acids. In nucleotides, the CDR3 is TGCGCCAGTAGGAAGACGGAGAACACCGGGGAGCTGTTTTTT. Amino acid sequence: CASRKTENTGELFF.

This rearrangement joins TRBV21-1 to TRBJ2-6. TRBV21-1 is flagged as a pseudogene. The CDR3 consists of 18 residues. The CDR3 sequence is CASSSRPRDLSGANVLTF. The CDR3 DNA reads TGTGCCAGCAGCTCCCGCCCTCGGGACCTCTCTGGGGCCAACGTCCTGACTTTC.

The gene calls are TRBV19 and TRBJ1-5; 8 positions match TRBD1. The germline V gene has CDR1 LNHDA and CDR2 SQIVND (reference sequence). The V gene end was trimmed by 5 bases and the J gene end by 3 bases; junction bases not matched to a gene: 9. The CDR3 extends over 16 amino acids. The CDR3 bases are TGTGCCAGTAGTCTCAACAGACAGGGGTTCAATCAGCCCCAGCATTTT. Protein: CASSLNRQGFNQPQHF.

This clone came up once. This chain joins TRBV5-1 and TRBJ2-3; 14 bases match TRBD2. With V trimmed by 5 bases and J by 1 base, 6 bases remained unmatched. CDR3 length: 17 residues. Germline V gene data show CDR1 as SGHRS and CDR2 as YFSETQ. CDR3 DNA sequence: TGCGCCAGCAGAAACCCGACTAGCGGGGGGGGCACAGATACGCAGTATTTT. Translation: CASRNPTSGGGTDTQYF.

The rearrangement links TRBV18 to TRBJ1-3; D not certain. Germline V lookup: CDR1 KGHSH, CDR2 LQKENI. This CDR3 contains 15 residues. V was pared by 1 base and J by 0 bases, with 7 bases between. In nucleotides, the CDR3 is TGTGCCAGCTCACCACAATGGGACTCTGGAAACACCATATATTTT. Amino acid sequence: CASSPQWDSGNTIYF.